The 28 T cell receptor beta chains below were found in one sample sequenced in a study of high-grade serous ovarian cancer treatment subgroups. TCRdb's table, derived via immunoSEQ multiplex PCR, lists solely in-frame clones and lacks some. The profile shows approximately 5,400 clones, roughly 70% of them singletons. Tumor samples were obtained before definitive surgery or chemotherapy. The sequenced sample consisted of tumor tissue. All receptors derive from a human patient with high-grade serous ovarian cancer.

The V and J genes are TRBV2 and TRBJ2-2; the D is unclear. Germline CDR1 is SNHLY and CDR2 is FYNNEI. The CDR3 runs to 13 residues. Trimming shortened V by 6 bases and J by 4 bases, and 9 bases separated the two germline ends. This CDR3 reads CASRIGFTGELFF. The CDR3 DNA reads as TGTGCCAGCAGAATTGGGTTCACCGGGGAGCTGTTTTTT. The entire variable domain, with the rest obtained from reference TRBV2 and TRBJ2-2, is as follows: EPEVTQTPSHQVTQMGQEVILRCVPISNHLYFYWYRQILGQKVEFLVSFYNNEISEKSEIFDDQFSVERPDGSNFTLKIRSTKLEDSAMYFCASRIGFTGELFFGEGSRLTVL.

The rearrangement uses TRBV19 and TRBJ2-1; 7 nucleotides line up with TRBD1. Germline values: CDR1 LNHDA, CDR2 SQIVND (reference sequence). This CDR3 has 15 amino acids. Unmatched junction bases numbered 10, after V lost 5 bases and J lost 6 bases. CDR3 bases: TGTGCCAGTAGTTCAGGAACGACAGGGCGCAATGAGCAGTTCTTC. The encoded protein is CASSSGTTGRNEQFF.

The chain carries TRBV7-3 and TRBJ2-5, with 8 bases fitting TRBD2. With 3 bases clipped from V and 5 bases from J, the junction kept 5 bases outside the gene matches. The V gene's germline CDR1 is SGHTA and CDR2 FQGTGA. The CDR3 has 14 amino acids. The CDR3 loop reads CASSLNGGAETQYF. The DNA for the CDR3 is TGTGCCAGCAGCTTGAACGGGGGGGCCGAGACCCAGTACTTC.

This rearrangement joins TRBV30 to TRBJ1-6, with TRBD1 as a possible D gene (5 bases). CDR1 and CDR2 (germline): GTSNPN, SVGIG (reference sequence). V was trimmed by 4 bases and J by 5 bases, leaving 9 bases between them. CDR3 length equals 13 residues. CDR3 bases: TGTGCCTGGATGGGGGAGGATAATTCACCCCTCCACTTT. This encodes CAWMGEDNSPLHF.

Comments on this clone: The sample holds other DNA sequences that translate to the same CDR3. V and J are TRBV5-1 and TRBJ1-4; D call uncertain. The V gene lost 0 bases and the J gene lost 2 bases, with 2 bases spanning the gap. CDR3 length: 13 residues. Germline CDR1 SGHRS, CDR2 YFSETQ. The CDR3: CASSLGTNEKLFF. CDR3 bases: TGCGCCAGCAGCTTGGGGACTAATGAAAAACTGTTTTTT.

The chain recombines TRBV7-9 with TRBJ1-1, with D possibly matching TRBD1 (6 bases). Germline CDR1 is SEHNR and CDR2 is FQNEAQ (reference sequence). Trimming took off 5 bases at V and 8 bases at J, with 12 bases between the two ends. This CDR3 has 12 residues. Here the CDR3 reads CASSLPGTEAFF. CDR3 coding DNA: TGTGCCAGCAGCCTCCCCGGGACAGAAGCTTTCTTT.

The chain links TRBV30 to TRBJ1-6, with D perhaps matching TRBD1 (6 bases). V was pared by 0 bases and J by 9 bases, with 18 bases between. The CDR3 is 16 residues long. Germline V CDR1 and CDR2: GTSNPN, SVGIG (reference sequence). The CDR3 here is CAWSVRGAGNGSPLHF. For the CDR3, the DNA is TGTGCCTGGAGTGTACGGGGGGCAGGGAATGGTTCACCCCTCCACTTT.

In DNA form, the CDR3 reads TGTGCCAGCAGTGATCAGGGCGGGCAGCCCCAGCATTTT. Its protein product is CASSDQGGQPQHF. V and J are TRBV2 and TRBJ1-5; a weak D match, TRBD1 (5 bases). V was trimmed by 3 bases and J by 7 bases, leaving 10 bases between them. The CDR3 is made up of 13 amino acids. Germline V gene sequence: CDR1 SNHLY, CDR2 FYNNEI.

The V and J genes are TRBV28 and TRBJ1-2; a possible D gene is TRBD1 (6 bases). Germline-derived CDR1 and CDR2 are MDHEN and SYDVKM. V dropped 5 bases and J dropped 6 bases, with 19 bases sitting between them. The CDR3 extends over 15 amino acids. CDR3 nucleotides: TGTGCCAGCAGTAAGATCTCATGGGGACAAGATGGCTACACCTTC. Encoded protein: CASSKISWGQDGYTF.

This clone is medium-sized by share. The gene calls are TRBV10-2 and TRBJ2-2; 12 bases are a match to TRBD2. V gave up 6 bases and J gave up 1 base; unmatched junction bases: 18. The CDR3 loop spans 21 amino acids. Germline V gives CDR1 WSHSY, CDR2 SAAADI. CDR3 sequence: CASRVWGLRLAGAKNTGELFF. The CDR3, as DNA: TGCGCCAGCAGGGTCTGGGGCCTCAGACTAGCGGGGGCGAAGAACACCGGGGAGCTGTTTTTT.

This sequence joins TRBV5-1 and TRBJ2-5; TRBD2 aligns across 9 bases. The germline CDR1 and CDR2 sequences are SGHRS and YFSETQ. After removal of 4 bases from V and 2 bases from J, the junction contained 6 bases not matched to a gene. The CDR3 has 15 residues. CDR3 DNA: TGCGCCAGCAGCCGTCAAGCGGGGGGACAAGAGACCCAGTACTTC. Translation gives CASSRQAGGQETQYF. Variable domain in full (rest from reference TRBV5-1 and TRBJ2-5): KAGVTQTPRYLIKTRGQQVTLSCSPISGHRSVSWYQQTPGQGLQFLFEYFSETQRNKGNFPGRFSGRQFSNSRSEMNVSTLELGDSALYLCASSRQAGGQETQYFGPGTRLLVL.

This chain links TRBV7-6 with TRBJ2-1; no firm D call. The germline V gene has CDR1 SGHVS and CDR2 FNYEAQ. With 5 bases removed from V and 4 bases from J, the gap between germline ends came to 15 bases. CDR3 length: 15 residues. CDR3 bases: TGTGCCAGCAGCCCTATGAGTGACGTGTACAATGAGCAGTTCTTC. Protein: CASSPMSDVYNEQFF.

The chain uses TRBV6-6 and TRBJ2-5, with D perhaps TRBD1 or TRBD2 (6 bases each). The germline V gene encodes CDR1 MNHNY and CDR2 SVGAGI (reference sequence). The CDR3 length is 15 residues. V was shortened by 3 bases and J by 5 bases, with 16 bases between the two germline ends. The CDR3 here is CASSYFDTGRETQYF. The CDR3 DNA sequence: TGTGCCAGCAGTTATTTCGATACAGGGAGGGAGACCCAGTACTTC.

J is TRBJ2-1 and V is TRBV6-6; D not resolved. The V end was cut by 0 bases, the J end by 0 bases, with 6 bases between. Germline V gene data show CDR1 as MNHNY and CDR2 as SVGAGI (reference sequence). The CDR3 loop spans 15 amino acids. CDR3 sequence: CASSYSGPSYNEQFF. The CDR3 DNA sequence: TGTGCCAGCAGTTACTCGGGTCCCTCCTACAATGAGCAGTTCTTC.

The chain recombines TRBV6-4 with TRBJ1-2, with D possibly TRBD1 on 6 matching bases. V gave up 6 bases and J gave up 7 bases, with 15 bases separating them. Germline V gene data show CDR1 as MRHNA and CDR2 as SNTAGT. CDR3 length equals 13 residues. CDR3 coding DNA: TGTGCCAGCAGGGACAGTGGCTCGCCTGGCTACACCTTC. Translated, it gives CASRDSGSPGYTF.

This chain's CDR3 is CASSWSNTYEQYF. The CDR3 nucleotides are TGCGCCAGCAGCTGGTCCAATACCTACGAGCAGTACTTC. The chain joins TRBV5-1 to TRBJ2-5, with unresolved D. With the DNA end fitting TRBJ2-7 better, the J assignment may be wrong. CDR3 length: 13 residues. Germline V gene lookup returns CDR1 SGHRS and CDR2 YFSETQ.

The chain combines TRBV19 with TRBJ1-1; a weak D match, TRBD1 (6 bases). Germline-derived CDR1 and CDR2 are LNHDA and SQIVND (reference sequence). The CDR3 contains 14 residues. Trimming removed 6 bases from V and 5 bases from J, with 16 bases in between. The CDR3 region is CASREGGLGTEAFF. The DNA for the CDR3 is TGTGCCAGTAGGGAAGGGGGTCTTGGAACTGAAGCTTTCTTT.

This chain joins TRBV6-5 and TRBJ1-5; a possible D gene is TRBD1 (5 bases). V lost 3 bases and J lost 5, with 14 bases in between. The CDR3 sequence is 15 residues long. Germline-derived CDR1 and CDR2 are MNHEY and SVGAGI. The CDR3: CASSYGRGGHQPQHF. CDR3 nucleotide sequence: TGTGCCAGCAGTTATGGGCGGGGGGGTCATCAGCCCCAGCATTTT.

V gene TRBV28 combines with J gene TRBJ1-4; D remains ambiguous. There are 12 residues in the CDR3. CDR1 MDHEN and CDR2 SYDVKM come from the germline V gene. Trimming removed 4 bases from V and 7 bases from J, with 7 bases in between. The chain's CDR3 is CASSSGSEKLFF. The CDR3 bases are TGTGCCAGCAGTTCCGGCTCTGAAAAACTGTTTTTT. Looking up the rest from reference TRBV28 and TRBJ1-4 gives the full variable domain: DVKVTQSSRYLVKRTGEKVFLECVQDMDHENMFWYRQDPGLGLRLIYFSYDVKMKEKGDIPEGYSVSREKKERFSLILESASTNQTSMYLCASSSGSEKLFFGSGTQLSVL.

V gene TRBV18 combines with J gene TRBJ1-1; no firm D call. V was pared by 3 bases and J by 8 bases, with 13 bases between. Germline V gene sequence: CDR1 KGHSH, CDR2 LQKENI. This CDR3 contains 13 residues. CDR3 amino acids: CASSPVQVGEAFF. The DNA of the CDR3 is TGTGCCAGCTCACCCGTGCAGGTGGGAGAAGCTTTCTTT.

By sample share, this clone is large. This chain joins TRBV5-8 and TRBJ2-7, with TRBD1 identical over 7 bases. J lost 2 bases, V lost 3 bases, and 2 bases had no gene match. Germline V CDR1 and CDR2: SGHTS, YDEGEE. CDR3 size: 13 residues. The CDR3: CASSWTGAYEQYV. CDR3 coding DNA: TGTGCCAGCAGCTGGACAGGAGCCTACGAGCAGTACGTC.

The chain carries TRBV30 and TRBJ1-2, with 7 bases matching TRBD1. V shed 4 bases and J 8 bases; nucleotides not matched to a gene: 10. CDR3 size: 13 residues. The germline gives CDR1 GTSNPN, CDR2 SVGIG (reference sequence). In DNA, the CDR3 is TGTGCCTGGACAAAACAGGGGACTTGGGGCTACACCTTC. Encoded protein: CAWTKQGTWGYTF.

The chain recombines TRBV30 with TRBJ1-2, with D perhaps matching TRBD1 (5 bases). CDR1 is GTSNPN and CDR2 is SVGIG in the germline V gene (reference sequence). The CDR3 runs to 15 residues. V was pared by 4 bases and J by 4 bases, with 19 bases between. The CDR3 DNA is TGTGCCTGGACTTTCGGAGGGGCGTTTGGCTATGGCTACACCTTC. Translating gives CAWTFGGAFGYGYTF.

J is TRBJ2-4 and V is TRBV5-4; 10 bases line up with TRBD1. Germline assignment: CDR1 SGHNT and CDR2 YYREEE (reference sequence). The CDR3 runs to 15 residues. V lost 4 bases to trimming and J lost 5 bases; unmatched junction nucleotides: 6. CDR3 protein: CASSRDRGGQNIQYF. The CDR3 DNA reads TGTGCCAGCAGCCGGGACAGGGGAGGGCAAAACATTCAGTACTTC.

The chain recombines TRBV25-1 with TRBJ1-2, with 7 nucleotides matching TRBD1. This CDR3 has 15 amino acids. V shed 6 bases, J shed 5 bases, and the junction held 12 bases outside the gene matches. Germline CDR1 and CDR2: MGHDK and SYGVNS. The CDR3 DNA reads as TGTGCCAGCAGAGGGACAGAGATGTTTGGGTATGGCTACACCTTC. This codes for CASRGTEMFGYGYTF.

The V gene is TRBV2, the J gene TRBJ1-2, with a tentative D call TRBD1 (5 bases). From germline, CDR1 is SNHLY and CDR2 FYNNEI. V was shortened by 7 bases and J by 7 bases, with 22 bases between the two germline ends. CDR3 length: 15 residues. In DNA, the CDR3 is TGTGCCAGCACCCTAGAGCCGATCTTGGGGCGTGGCTACACCTTC. It specifies CASTLEPILGRGYTF.

This sequence joins TRBV10-3 and TRBJ2-7; no reliable D call. With 6 bases removed from V and 0 bases from J, the gap between germline ends came to 9 bases. CDR3 length: 13 amino acids. CDR1 is ENHRY, CDR2 SYGVKD, per germline. This chain's CDR3 is CAIRAPSSYEQYV. The CDR3, as DNA: TGTGCCATCAGGGCTCCGAGCTCCTACGAGCAGTACGTC.

This chain joins TRBV9 and TRBJ1-3, with 11 bases that match TRBD1. V gave up 1 base and J gave up 2 bases; unmatched junction bases: 2. CDR1 SGDLS and CDR2 YYNGEE come from the germline V gene. The CDR3 is 16 amino acids. Here the CDR3 DNA reads TGTGCCAGCAGCGTATCGGGACAGGGGGCTGGAAACACCATATATTTT. Protein product: CASSVSGQGAGNTIYF.